This TCR beta chain was sequenced in a study of blood T cells in healthy people across ages. Per germline, CDR1 MGHRA and CDR2 YSYEKL. The CDR3 covers 15 residues. Trimming removed 4 bases from V and 3 bases from J; junction bases left unmatched: 5. Primed by a sample-barcoded 5' primer and a J-beta primer mix, a second PCR proceeded for roughly 6 to 12 cycles. TCRdb re-called the 5' RACE reads through MiXCR, storing one row per CDR3 protein. The sample contains more than 1,400,000 distinct CDR3 sequences, approximately 40% of which appear only once. This clonotype was found a few times. Sequenced material: blood. V gene TRBV4-1 combines with J gene TRBJ1-2, with 10 bases lining up with TRBD1. The TCR was taken from a young woman in good health. The CDR3 nucleotides are TGCGCCAGCAGCCGCTTAGGGACAGGGGACTATGGCTACACCTTC. Protein product: CASSRLGTGDYGYTF.